This entry concerns a single T cell receptor (beta chain). No antigen is known for it. The read finishes 3 residues shy of the CDR3 end, and the germline J gene is used to complete it. Reading from cysteine to phenylalanine, the CDR3 counts 14 amino acids. The CDR3 was read in part: 33 bases, with the frame set at base 1. Based on the germline V gene, the CDR1 and CDR2 sequences are ENHRY and SYGVKD. The V end loses 3 bases and the J end loses 6 bases, and a stretch of 12 bases separates them. The immunoSEQ assay was used for deep sequencing of the TCR beta chain. From the authors' description of their analysis: Clonotype frequencies were computed using only productive TCR beta rearrangements. Imported from immuneACCESS, the table was reduced by TCRdb to in-frame sequences with V and J called. These copies leave out some clones; in studies compared against another copy, an unresolved V gene accounts for under half, and the cause of the remainder is not known. V, J and clone size were drawn from that table, and D and trimming were deduced from the DNA. The sample's own table lists about 25,000 clones. Jointly, the top ten make up more than 1.5% of the sample.

This specimen's treatment or condition label, interpreted: autologous CTL019 cells: CD19 CAR with 4-1BB and CD3 zeta domains. TCR zeta and 4-1BB costimulatory signaling domains were incorporated into the CD19 CAR. Leukapheresis was used to collect T cells from peripheral blood for manufacturing CTL019. The DNeasy Blood and Tissue Kit was used to extract genomic DNA from pre-infusion T cells, peripheral blood, or sorted post-infusion T cells. This sample stems from a study of TET2 disruption in CD19-targeted CAR T cells listed by TCRdb under 2018. Study-level background: The number of samples was determined by the original clinical trial design and by which samples were available, and no additional inclusion criteria were applied.

What the research found in general, with its limitations: Conclusions about the CAR T cells of the patient were based on extensive analysis of a single subject.

The chain is encoded by TRBV10-3 joined to TRBJ1-5; TRBD1 is possibly the D segment (6 matching bases). The origin of this receptor is a man aged 70-80 years with chronic lymphocytic leukemia. Sample: CD8- CAR+ T cells sorted from cultured blood T cells, taken for CD19 CAR T cell therapy. In the paper's terms, the cell subset or site label means: CD8-negative CAR-positive T cells from the infusion product. The CDR3 protein sequence reads: CAISEQGSSQPQHF. The covered CDR3 bases are TGTGCCATCAGTGAACAGGGATCCAGTCAGCCC.